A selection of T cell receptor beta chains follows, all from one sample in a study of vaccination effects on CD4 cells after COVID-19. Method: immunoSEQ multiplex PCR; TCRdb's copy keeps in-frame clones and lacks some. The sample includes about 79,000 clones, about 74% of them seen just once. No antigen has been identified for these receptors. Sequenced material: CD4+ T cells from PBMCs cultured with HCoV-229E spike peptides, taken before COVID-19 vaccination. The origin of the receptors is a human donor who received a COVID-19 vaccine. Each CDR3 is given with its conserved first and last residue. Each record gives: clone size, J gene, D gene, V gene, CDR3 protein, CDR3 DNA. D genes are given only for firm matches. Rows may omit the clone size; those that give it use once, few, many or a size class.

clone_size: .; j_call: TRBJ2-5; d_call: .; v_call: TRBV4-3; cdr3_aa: CASSHAAGGVEYF; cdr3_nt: TGCGCCAGCAGCCACGCCGCAGGGGGGGTCGAGTACTTC
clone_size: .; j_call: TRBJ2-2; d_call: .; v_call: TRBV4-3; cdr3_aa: CASSREDRRNTGELFF; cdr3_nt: TGCGCCAGCAGCCGAGAAGACAGGCGTAACACCGGGGAGCTGTTTTTT
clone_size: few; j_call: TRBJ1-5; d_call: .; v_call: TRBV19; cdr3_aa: CASSPGRAQPQHF; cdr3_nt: TGTGCCAGTAGTCCTGGGAGGGCCCAGCCCCAGCATTTT
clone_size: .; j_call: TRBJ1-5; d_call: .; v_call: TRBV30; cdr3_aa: CAWSLGSRNQPQHF; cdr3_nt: TGTGCCTGGAGTTTAGGGAGCCGCAATCAGCCCCAGCATTTT
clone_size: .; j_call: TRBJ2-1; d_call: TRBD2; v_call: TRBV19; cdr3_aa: CASSIELAGGDEQFF; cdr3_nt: TGTGCCAGTAGTATCGAACTAGCGGGGGGGGATGAGCAGTTCTTC
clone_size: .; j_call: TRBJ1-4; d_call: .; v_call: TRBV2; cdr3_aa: CASSVPSQGREKLFF; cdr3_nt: TGTGCCAGCAGTGTACCCTCACAGGGACGGGAAAAACTGTTTTTT
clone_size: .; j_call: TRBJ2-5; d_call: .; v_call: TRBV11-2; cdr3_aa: CASSSTSKAQYF; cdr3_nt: TGTGCCAGCAGCAGCACTAGCAAGGCCCAGTACTTC
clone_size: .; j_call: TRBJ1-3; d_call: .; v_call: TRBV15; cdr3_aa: CATSRDRSGNTIYF; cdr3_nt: TGTGCCACCAGCAGAGATCGGAGTGGAAACACCATATATTTT
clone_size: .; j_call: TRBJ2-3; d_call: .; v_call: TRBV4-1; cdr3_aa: CASSQGVASATDTQYF; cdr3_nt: TGCGCCAGCAGCCAAGGAGTAGCGTCGGCCACAGATACGCAGTATTTT
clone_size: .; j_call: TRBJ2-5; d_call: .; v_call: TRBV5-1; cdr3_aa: CASSVQGTQETQYF; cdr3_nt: TGCGCCAGCAGCGTACAGGGCACCCAAGAGACCCAGTACTTC
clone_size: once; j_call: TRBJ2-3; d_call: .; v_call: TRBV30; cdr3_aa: CAWSVAGGADGDTQYF; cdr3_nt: TGTGCCTGGAGTGTTGCAGGGGGGGCCGACGGAGATACGCAGTATTTT
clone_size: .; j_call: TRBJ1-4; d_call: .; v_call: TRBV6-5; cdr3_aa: CASSYSTKKEKLFF; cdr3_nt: TGTGCCAGCAGTTACTCGACAAAGAAGGAAAAACTGTTTTTT
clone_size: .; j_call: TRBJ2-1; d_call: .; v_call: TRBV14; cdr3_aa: CASSQGYEQFF; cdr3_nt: TGTGCCAGCAGCCAAGGTTATGAGCAGTTCTTC
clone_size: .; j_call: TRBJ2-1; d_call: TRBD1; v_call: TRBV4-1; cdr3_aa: CASSSGQGYNEQFF; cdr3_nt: TGCGCCAGCAGCTCCGGACAGGGCTACAATGAGCAGTTCTTC
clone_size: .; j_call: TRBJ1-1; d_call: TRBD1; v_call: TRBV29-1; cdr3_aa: CSVVGQPNTEAFF; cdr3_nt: TGCAGCGTAGTGGGACAGCCGAACACTGAAGCTTTCTTT
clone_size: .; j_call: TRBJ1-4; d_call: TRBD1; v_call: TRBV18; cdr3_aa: CASSRGQGTEKLFF; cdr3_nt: TGTGCCAGCTCCCGGGGACAGGGTACGGAAAAACTGTTTTTT